This section outlines one TCR beta chain sequence together with its context. Antigen specificity is unknown. Terminally differentiated effector memory CD45RA+ cells were left out of the naive CD8 fraction, which was CD45RO-negative and positively selected for CCR7. V shed 4 bases, J shed 5 bases, and the junction held 3 bases outside the gene matches. The germline V gene encodes CDR1 SNHLY and CDR2 FYNNEI. The CDR3 loop spans 14 amino acids. Several immunoSEQ 96-well plates shared each subset's DNA, each plate a replicate. Libraries were prepared by immunoSEQ multiplex PCR; TCRdb keeps only in-frame clonotypes and omits some of them. Of about 1,800,000 clones in the sample, about 95% were seen once. The sample originates from a study of shared clonotypes between healthy human individuals. General study results and limits: Naive subsets, compared against memory subsets, generally had larger estimated richness values. Between a few donors, naive CD4 clonotypes were shared at a level of about 5.3%. Clonotype sharing levels among donors were expected to vary with sequencing depth.

The sequencing input was naive CD8+ T cells sorted from blood. V and J are TRBV2 and TRBJ2-7; 12 nucleotides align to TRBD2. The TCR comes from a man aged 18 to 30 in good health. The CDR3 DNA reads TGTGCCAGCAGTGTTAGACTAGCGGGAGACGAGCAGTACTTC. Translating gives CASSVRLAGDEQYF.